Listed below are T cell receptor beta chains from one sample, sequenced in a study of blood T cell repertoires in COVID-19. The protocol was immunoSEQ multiplex PCR, while the TCRdb copy is restricted to in-frame clones and leaves out a portion. The sample holds roughly 100,000 clones, over 60% seen once. Sequenced input: peripheral blood. These receptors originate from a man older than 75 with COVID-19, enrolled during active disease. The CDR3 runs from the conserved cysteine through the conserved F or W. D genes are given only for firm matches. Clone sizes are given selectively: once, few, many, or a class where the clone is expanded.

d_call | clone_size | j_call | v_call | cdr3_nt | cdr3_aa
. | . | TRBJ2-7 | TRBV19 | TGTGCCAGTAGTATAGGCTGGGGCTTCTACGAGCAGTACTTC | CASSIGWGFYEQYF
TRBD2 | once | TRBJ2-3 | TRBV28 | TGTGCCAGCAGTTTACCAGCCGGACTAGCGGGAGGGCCTTCGATAACAGATACGCAGTATTTT | CASSLPAGLAGGPSITDTQYF
TRBD1 | once | TRBJ2-2 | TRBV11-2 | TGTGCCAGCAGCAAAGACAGGGGTTACACCGGGGAGCTGTTTTTT | CASSKDRGYTGELFF
TRBD1 | . | TRBJ2-7 | TRBV5-1 | TGCGCCAGCAGCCTCCTGGGACAGGGGCGCTACGAGCAGTACTTC | CASSLLGQGRYEQYF
. | . | TRBJ2-5 | TRBV5-1 | TGCGCCAGCAGCTTGGCATCCGCGGGAGAGACCCAGTACTTC | CASSLASAGETQYF
. | few | TRBJ2-7 | TRBV5-3 | TGTGCCAGAAGCGCTAGGGTCCGGGGAACCTACGAGCAGTACTTC | CARSARVRGTYEQYF
. | . | TRBJ1-5 | TRBV30 | TGTGCCTGGAGTGTCGGAGCTTCGGGGAATCAGCCCCAGCATTTT | CAWSVGASGNQPQHF
TRBD2 | . | TRBJ2-3 | TRBV27 | TGTGCCAGCAGTTTTTTTCCCGGGACTAGGAATACGCAGTATTTT | CASSFFPGTRNTQYF
TRBD1 | once | TRBJ1-2 | TRBV4-3 | TGCGCCAGCAGCCTGGACAGGGGTATTTATGGCTACACCTTC | CASSLDRGIYGYTF
TRBD1 | many | TRBJ1-1 | TRBV3-1/TRBV3-2 | TGTGCCAGCAGTCGTATACAGGGGGACACTGAAGCTTTCTTT | CASSRIQGDTEAFF
. | . | TRBJ2-5 | TRBV15 | TGTGCCACCAGCAGGGACTACCAAGAGACCCAGTACTTC | CATSRDYQETQYF
TRBD1 | . | TRBJ1-2 | TRBV27 | TGTGCCAGCAGTCCCTTGGGACAGGACTACAAAACTAACTATGGCTACACCTTC | CASSPLGQDYKTNYGYTF
TRBD2 | . | TRBJ2-7 | TRBV9 | TGTGCCAGCAGCGTAGAGGGAGGGATCGACGAGCAGTACTTC | CASSVEGGIDEQYF
TRBD2 | . | TRBJ2-7 | TRBV3-1/TRBV3-2 | TGTGCCAGCAGCCACCTCCTAGCGGGCACGTACTTC | CASSHLLAGTYF
. | . | TRBJ1-2 | TRBV18 | TGTGCCAGCTCACTCCTTCAGGGGCGCAGCTATGGCTACACCTTC | CASSLLQGRSYGYTF
. | . | TRBJ1-2 | TRBV3-1/TRBV3-2 | TGTGCCAGCAGCCAAGATGGAGCAGGGCTCTACTATGGCTACACCTTC | CASSQDGAGLYYGYTF
. | . | TRBJ2-1 | TRBV15 | TGTGCCACCAGCACCAAGATAAGTTTGAGCTCCTACAATGAGCAGTTCTTC | CATSTKISLSSYNEQFF
TRBD1 | . | TRBJ1-2 | TRBV27 | TGTGCCAGCAGTAGGGTGGGACAGGGGGCAGGGGACTATGGCTACACCTTC | CASSRVGQGAGDYGYTF
TRBD2 | . | TRBJ2-1 | TRBV24-1 | TGTGCCACCAGTGATCGCGGACTAGCACCCTCCGGAAGTAATGAGCAGTTCTTC | CATSDRGLAPSGSNEQFF
. | . | TRBJ2-3 | TRBV6-5 | TGTGCCAGCAGTTACAGGGGCGGCACAGATACGCAGTATTTT | CASSYRGGTDTQYF
. | few | TRBJ2-7 | TRBV5-1 | TGCGCCAGCAGCCCTCGTGGCGGAAGCTCCTACGAGCAGTACTTC | CASSPRGGSSYEQYF
. | . | TRBJ2-7 | TRBV2 | TGTGCCAGCAGTGTTTTAGGTGGGCAGAGCTACGAGCAGTACTTC | CASSVLGGQSYEQYF
TRBD1 | . | TRBJ1-6 | TRBV19 | TGTGCCAGTAGTATAGATCGCGGGACAGGGTTCTCACCCCTCCACTTT | CASSIDRGTGFSPLHF
. | . | TRBJ1-4 | TRBV28 | TGTGCCAGCAGTTCCCCGGGGGCAACTAATGAAAAACTGTTTTTT | CASSSPGATNEKLFF
. | . | TRBJ2-1 | TRBV7-9 | TGTGCCAGCCTCCCGGGACAGGGGTATCTAGCGGGAGCGAAGGGTGAGCAGTTCTTC | CASLPGQGYLAGAKGEQFF
TRBD1 | few | TRBJ1-6 | TRBV6-2/TRBV6-3 | TGTGCCAGCAGTTACCCATTTCAGGGGGCGAGTAATTCACCCCTCCACTTT | CASSYPFQGASNSPLHF
. | . | TRBJ1-5 | TRBV6-5 | TGTGCCAGCAGTTACTCCCCTACAGGTGCCCAGCATTTT | CASSYSPTGAQHF
. | once | TRBJ2-2 | TRBV5-1 | TGCGCCAGCAGCTTGATCGGGAACACCGGGGAGCTGTTTTTT | CASSLIGNTGELFF
. | few | TRBJ2-3 | TRBV28 | TGTGCCAGCAATCCATTCCTGGGGCTCCCTCGACAGTATTTT | CASNPFLGLPRQYF
. | few | TRBJ2-5 | TRBV6-1 | TGTGCCAGCAGTGAAGTGGAGCAAGAGACCCAGTACTTC | CASSEVEQETQYF
TRBD1 | few | TRBJ1-2 | TRBV3-1/TRBV3-2 | TGTGCCAGCAGCAGGGAAGAGGGACAGGGGGCCAATGGCTACACCTTC | CASSREEGQGANGYTF
. | . | TRBJ2-7 | TRBV15 | TGTGCCACCAGCAGAGTAGGAGGGCCGGGGTACGAGCAGTACTTC | CATSRVGGPGYEQYF
. | few | TRBJ1-6 | TRBV28 | TGTGCCAGCAGTTTGACAGTCTCCTATAATTCACCCCTCCACTTT | CASSLTVSYNSPLHF
TRBD2 | . | TRBJ2-1 | TRBV10-3 | TGTGCCTATCGGGCTAGCGGGACCCTGCCGTGGGATGAGCAGTTCTTC | CAYRASGTLPWDEQFF
. | once | TRBJ1-2 | TRBV7-9 | TGTGCCAGCAGCCGGACAGTCCTCGGCTATGGCTACACCTTC | CASSRTVLGYGYTF
. | once | TRBJ2-2 | TRBV29-1 | TGCAGCGGTGGACAGCTGGCCGGGGAGCTGTTTTTT | CSGGQLAGELFF
. | . | TRBJ1-3 | TRBV5-4 | TGTGCCAGCAGCTTGCGAGGGTACTCTGGAAACACCATATATTTT | CASSLRGYSGNTIYF
TRBD1 | . | TRBJ1-2 | TRBV28 | TGTGCCAGCAGCGTCCCGGGACAGGGGGATGCTAACTATGGCTACACCTTC | CASSVPGQGDANYGYTF
TRBD1 | . | TRBJ2-1 | TRBV4-3 | TGCGCCAGCAGCCAAGTGGGCAGGGGGCGCCCAGATAACTACAATGAGCAGTTCTTC | CASSQVGRGRPDNYNEQFF
TRBD1 | . | TRBJ1-5 | TRBV3-1/TRBV3-2 | TGTGCCAGCTTGATCGGACAGGGTAACTTTCAGCCCCAGCATTTT | CASLIGQGNFQPQHF
TRBD1 | few | TRBJ1-2 | TRBV18 | TGTGCCAGCTCACCGCAGACAGGGGCGAGTGGCTACACCTTC | CASSPQTGASGYTF
. | . | TRBJ1-5 | TRBV19 | TGTGCCAGTAGTTGGGCGGGAATTGGTTCGGCCCAGCATTTT | CASSWAGIGSAQHF
. | few | TRBJ1-2 | TRBV29-1 | TGCAGCGTTGGGGGAGACTATGGCTACACCTTC | CSVGGDYGYTF
. | . | TRBJ1-1 | TRBV29-1 | TGCAGCGTTCGTCCTATGAACACTGAAGCTTTCTTT | CSVRPMNTEAFF